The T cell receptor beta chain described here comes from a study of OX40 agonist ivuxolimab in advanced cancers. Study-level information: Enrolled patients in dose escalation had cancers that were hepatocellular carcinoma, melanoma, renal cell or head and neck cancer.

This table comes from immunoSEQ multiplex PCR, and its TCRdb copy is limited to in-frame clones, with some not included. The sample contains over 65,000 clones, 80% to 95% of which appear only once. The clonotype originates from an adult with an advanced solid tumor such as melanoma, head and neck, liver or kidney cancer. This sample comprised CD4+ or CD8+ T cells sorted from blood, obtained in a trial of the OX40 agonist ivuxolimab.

The CDR3 sequence is CASSPGQGRNEKLFF. The CDR3 nucleotides read TGTGCCAGCAGCCCCGGACAGGGGAGGAACGAAAAACTGTTTTTT. The J gene is TRBJ1-4, the V gene TRBV7-7, with 9 bases that match TRBD1. The V gene's germline CDR1 is SSHAT and CDR2 FNYEAQ (reference sequence). The junction had 9 bases not matched to a gene; V was cut back by 5 bases and J by 8 bases. This CDR3 is 15 amino acids long.